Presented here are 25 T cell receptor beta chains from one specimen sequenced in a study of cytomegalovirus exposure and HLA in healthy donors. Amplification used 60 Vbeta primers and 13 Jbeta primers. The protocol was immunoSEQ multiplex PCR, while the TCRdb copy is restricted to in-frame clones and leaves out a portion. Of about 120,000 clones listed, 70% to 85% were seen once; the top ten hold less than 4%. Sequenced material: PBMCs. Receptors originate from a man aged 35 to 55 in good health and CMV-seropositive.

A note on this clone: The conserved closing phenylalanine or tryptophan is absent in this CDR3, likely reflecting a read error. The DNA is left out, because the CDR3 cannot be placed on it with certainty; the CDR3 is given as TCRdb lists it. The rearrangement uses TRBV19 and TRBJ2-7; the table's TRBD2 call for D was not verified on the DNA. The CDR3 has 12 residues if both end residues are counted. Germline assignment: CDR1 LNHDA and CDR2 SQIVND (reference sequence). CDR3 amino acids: CASSIGLAGEEC.

The CDR3 loop is CASSILAGGPNEQFF. The CDR3 bases are TGTGCCAGTAGTATACTCGCGGGAGGCCCTAATGAGCAGTTCTTC. The V and J genes are TRBV19 and TRBJ2-1, with 8 nucleotides matching TRBD2. With V trimmed by 2 bases and J by 7 bases, 7 bases remained unmatched. This CDR3 has 15 amino acids. Germline CDR1 LNHDA, CDR2 SQIVND (reference sequence).

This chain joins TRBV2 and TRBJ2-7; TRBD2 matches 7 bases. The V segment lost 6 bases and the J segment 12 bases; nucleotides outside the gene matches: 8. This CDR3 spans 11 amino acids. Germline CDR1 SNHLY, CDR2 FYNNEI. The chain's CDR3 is CASRRGNILYF. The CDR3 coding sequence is TGTGCCAGCAGGCGGGGGAACATTCTGTACTTC.

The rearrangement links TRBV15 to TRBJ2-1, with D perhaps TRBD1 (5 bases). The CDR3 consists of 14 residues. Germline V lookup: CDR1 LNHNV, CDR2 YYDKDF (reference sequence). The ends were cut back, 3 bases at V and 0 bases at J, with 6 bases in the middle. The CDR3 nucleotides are TGTGCCACCAGCAGGCAGGGCTCCTACAATGAGCAGTTCTTC. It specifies CATSRQGSYNEQFF.

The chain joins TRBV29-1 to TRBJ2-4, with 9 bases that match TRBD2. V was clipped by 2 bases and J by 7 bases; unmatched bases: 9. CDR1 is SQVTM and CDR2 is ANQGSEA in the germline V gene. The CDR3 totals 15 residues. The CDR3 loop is CSVEPGLANKNIQYF. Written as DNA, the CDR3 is TGCAGCGTTGAACCGGGACTAGCCAACAAGAACATTCAGTACTTC.

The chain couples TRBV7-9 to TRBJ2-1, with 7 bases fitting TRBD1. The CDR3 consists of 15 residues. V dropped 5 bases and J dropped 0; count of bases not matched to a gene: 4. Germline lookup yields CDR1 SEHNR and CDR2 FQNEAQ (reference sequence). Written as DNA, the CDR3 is TGTGCCAGCAGCGAATACAGGGGCTCCTACAATGAGCAGTTCTTC. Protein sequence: CASSEYRGSYNEQFF.

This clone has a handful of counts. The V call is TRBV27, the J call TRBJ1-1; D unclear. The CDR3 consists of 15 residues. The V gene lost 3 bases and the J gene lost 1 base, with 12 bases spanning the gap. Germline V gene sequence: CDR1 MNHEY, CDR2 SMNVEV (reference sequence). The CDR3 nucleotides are TGTGCCAGCAGTTTGGGCCTAACCCGGAACACTGAAGCTTTCTTT. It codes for CASSLGLTRNTEAFF.

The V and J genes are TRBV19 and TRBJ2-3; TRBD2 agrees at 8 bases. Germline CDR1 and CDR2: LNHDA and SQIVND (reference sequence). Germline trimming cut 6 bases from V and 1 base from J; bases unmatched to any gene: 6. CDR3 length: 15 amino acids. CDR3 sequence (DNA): TGTGCCAGTAGCGTCGATAGCGGGGGCACAGATACGCAGTATTTT. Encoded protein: CASSVDSGGTDTQYF.

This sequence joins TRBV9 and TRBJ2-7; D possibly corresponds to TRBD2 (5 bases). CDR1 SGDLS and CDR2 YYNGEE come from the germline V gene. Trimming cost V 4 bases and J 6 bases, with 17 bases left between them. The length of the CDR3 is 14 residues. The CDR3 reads CASSPDSGVGEQYF. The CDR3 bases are TGTGCCAGCAGCCCGGACTCAGGAGTGGGCGAGCAGTACTTC.

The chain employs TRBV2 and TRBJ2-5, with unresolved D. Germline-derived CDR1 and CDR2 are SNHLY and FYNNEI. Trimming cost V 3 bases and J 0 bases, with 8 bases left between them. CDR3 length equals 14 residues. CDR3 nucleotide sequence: TGTGCCAGCAGTGATTCCCAAAACCAAGAGACCCAGTACTTC. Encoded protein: CASSDSQNQETQYF.

CDR3 in amino acids: CASSERGGLYTQYF. The CDR3 nucleotides read TGTGCCAGCAGCGAGCGGGGGGGTCTGTATACGCAGTATTTT. The gene calls are TRBV2 and TRBJ2-3; 10 bases line up with TRBD2. Germline V lookup: CDR1 SNHLY, CDR2 FYNNEI. This CDR3 has 14 residues. The ends lost 6 bases at V and 7 bases at J; junction bases unmatched: 7. The whole variable domain, filled in from reference TRBV2 and TRBJ2-3, reads EPEVTQTPSHQVTQMGQEVILRCVPISNHLYFYWYRQILGQKVEFLVSFYNNEISEKSEIFDDQFSVERPDGSNFTLKIRSTKLEDSAMYFCASSERGGLYTQYFGPGTRLTVL.

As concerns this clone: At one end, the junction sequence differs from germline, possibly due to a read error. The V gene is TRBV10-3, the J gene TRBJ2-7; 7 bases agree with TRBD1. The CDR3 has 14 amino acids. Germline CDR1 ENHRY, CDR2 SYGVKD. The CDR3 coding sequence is TGTGACATCAGTGGCAGAGGGGGCGGGTACGAGCAGTACTTC. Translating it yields CDISGRGGGYEQYF.

This chain's CDR3 is CASSRIAGGQETQYF. CDR3 coding DNA: TGCGCCAGCAGTCGTATAGCGGGGGGACAAGAGACCCAGTACTTC. The V gene is TRBV5-1, the J gene TRBJ2-5, with 10 nucleotides matching TRBD2. Losses at the gene ends were 5 bases for V and 2 bases for J; bases not matched to a gene: 6. The germline V gene has CDR1 SGHRS and CDR2 YFSETQ. The CDR3 is 15 residues long.

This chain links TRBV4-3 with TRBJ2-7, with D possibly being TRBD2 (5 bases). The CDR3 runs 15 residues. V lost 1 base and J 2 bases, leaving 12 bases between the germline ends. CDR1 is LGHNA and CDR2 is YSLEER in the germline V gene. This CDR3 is CASSQGAEPPYEQYF. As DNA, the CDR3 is TGCGCCAGCAGCCAAGGAGCGGAACCCCCCTACGAGCAGTACTTC.

This CDR3 reads CASSQDGAEGYF. CDR3 nucleotides: TGCGCCAGCAGCCAAGATGGTGCGGAGGGGTACTTC. This chain links TRBV4-1 with TRBJ2-7; possibly TRBD2 for D (6 bases). The germline V gene encodes CDR1 MGHRA and CDR2 YSYEKL. Trimming removed 0 bases from V and 12 bases from J, with 12 bases in between. The CDR3 has 12 residues.

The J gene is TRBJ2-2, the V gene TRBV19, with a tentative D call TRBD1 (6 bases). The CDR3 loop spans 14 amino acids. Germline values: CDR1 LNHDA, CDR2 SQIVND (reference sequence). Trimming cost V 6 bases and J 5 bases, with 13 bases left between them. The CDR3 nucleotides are TGTGCCAGTAGACAGGGTTGGAAAACCGGGGAGCTGTTTTTT. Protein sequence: CASRQGWKTGELFF.

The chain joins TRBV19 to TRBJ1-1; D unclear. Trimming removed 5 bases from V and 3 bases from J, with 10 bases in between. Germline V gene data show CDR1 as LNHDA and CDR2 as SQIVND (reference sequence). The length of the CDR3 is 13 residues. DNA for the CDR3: TGTGCCAGTAGTGAGGGTTGGGACACTGAAGCTTTCTTT. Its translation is CASSEGWDTEAFF.

The CDR3 region is CASTPGLVTGEQYF. As DNA, the CDR3 is TGTGCCAGTACCCCAGGACTAGTGACGGGCGAGCAGTACTTC. The rearrangement joins TRBV19 to TRBJ2-7, with TRBD2 identical over 7 bases. Trimming took 7 bases from V and 6 from J; bases not matched to a gene: 12. The CDR3 length is 14 residues. Germline CDR1 LNHDA, CDR2 SQIVND (reference sequence).

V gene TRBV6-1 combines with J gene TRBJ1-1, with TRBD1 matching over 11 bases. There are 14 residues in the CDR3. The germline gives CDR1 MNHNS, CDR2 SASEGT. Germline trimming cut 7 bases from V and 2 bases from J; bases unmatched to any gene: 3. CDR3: CASTGQGANTEAFF. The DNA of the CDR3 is TGTGCCAGCACTGGACAGGGGGCAAACACTGAAGCTTTCTTT.

The CDR3 bases are TGTGCCAGCTGTCAGGGGGCTTATCAGCCCCAGCATTTT. Translated, it gives CASCQGAYQPQHF. The chain combines TRBV18 with TRBJ1-5; 8 bases line up with TRBD1. Germline V lookup: CDR1 KGHSH, CDR2 LQKENI. V was clipped by 7 bases and J by 5 bases; unmatched bases: 4. This CDR3 has 13 residues.

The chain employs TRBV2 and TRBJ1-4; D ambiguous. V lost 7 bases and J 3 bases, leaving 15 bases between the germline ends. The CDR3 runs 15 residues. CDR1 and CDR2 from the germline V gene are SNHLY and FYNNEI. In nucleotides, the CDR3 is TGTGCCAGCAATGCCCCGGGATCTTCTAATGAAAAACTGTTTTTT. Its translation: CASNAPGSSNEKLFF. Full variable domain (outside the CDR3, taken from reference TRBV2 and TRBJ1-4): EPEVTQTPSHQVTQMGQEVILRCVPISNHLYFYWYRQILGQKVEFLVSFYNNEISEKSEIFDDQFSVERPDGSNFTLKIRSTKLEDSAMYFCASNAPGSSNEKLFFGSGTQLSVL.

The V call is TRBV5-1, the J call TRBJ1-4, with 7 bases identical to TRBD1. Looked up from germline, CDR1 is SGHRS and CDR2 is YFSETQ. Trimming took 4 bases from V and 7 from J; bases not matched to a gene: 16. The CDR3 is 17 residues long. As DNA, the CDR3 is TGCGCCAGCAGCCCGATGAAACAGACAGGGTCGGGTGAAAAACTGTTTTTT. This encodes CASSPMKQTGSGEKLFF. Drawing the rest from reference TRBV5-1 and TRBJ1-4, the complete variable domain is KAGVTQTPRYLIKTRGQQVTLSCSPISGHRSVSWYQQTPGQGLQFLFEYFSETQRNKGNFPGRFSGRQFSNSRSEMNVSTLELGDSALYLCASSPMKQTGSGEKLFFGSGTQLSVL.

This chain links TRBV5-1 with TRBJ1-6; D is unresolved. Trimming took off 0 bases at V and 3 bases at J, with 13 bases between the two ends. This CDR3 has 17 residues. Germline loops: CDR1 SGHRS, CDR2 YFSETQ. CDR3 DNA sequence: TGCGCCAGCAGCTTGGGGACGGGAGCTAACTATAATTCACCCCTCCACTTT. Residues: CASSLGTGANYNSPLHF.

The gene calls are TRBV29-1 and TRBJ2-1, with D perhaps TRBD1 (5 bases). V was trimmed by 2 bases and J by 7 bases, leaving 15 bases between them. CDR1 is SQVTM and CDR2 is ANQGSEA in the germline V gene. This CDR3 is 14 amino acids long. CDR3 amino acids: CSVEQGAMGNEQFF. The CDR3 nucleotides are TGCAGCGTTGAACAGGGCGCCATGGGGAATGAGCAGTTCTTC.

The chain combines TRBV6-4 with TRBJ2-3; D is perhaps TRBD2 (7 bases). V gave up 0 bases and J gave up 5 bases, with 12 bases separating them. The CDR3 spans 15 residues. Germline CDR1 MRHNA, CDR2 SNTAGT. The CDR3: CASSDSGEGEDTQYF. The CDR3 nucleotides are TGTGCCAGCAGTGACTCAGGGGAGGGGGAAGATACGCAGTATTTT.